The T cell receptor beta chain under discussion was sequenced for a study of lymphopenia after photon versus proton radiotherapy. CDR3 length: 14 amino acids. Study-wide findings and caveats: In patients who died, overall survival fell as post-nadir TCR diversity dropped more. Photon-treated patients lost naive T cells and TCR diversity; proton-treated stayed stable. After the lymphocyte nadir, photon-treated repertoires showed oligoclonal expansion, especially of CD8+ Temra cells.

A few counts support this clone. Its antigen is as yet unknown. The table came from immunoSEQ multiplex PCR; TCRdb's copy has only in-frame clones and leaves some out. The table records around 59,000 clones, around 85% of them present only once. The V gene is TRBV21-1, the J gene TRBJ2-5; no check of the table's D call, TRBD2, against the DNA was made. The better agreement between TRBJ2-7 and the DNA end casts doubt on the J call. TRBV21-1 is a listed pseudogene. The TCR comes from a man aged 55 to 69 with pancreatic cancer. Here the sequenced sample was peripheral blood, taken from a patient treated with proton-based radiotherapy. Here the CDR3 reads CASSKGGSSYEQYF. CDR3 nucleotide sequence: TGTGCCAGCAGCAAAGGCGGGTCCTCCTACGAGCAGTACTTC.